This is a list of T cell receptor beta chains from one sample in a study of T cells in Graves' hyperthyroidism and ophthalmopathy. A single record per CDR3 protein comes from TCRdb applying MiXCR to the multiplex PCR reads. The table lists approximately 600,000 distinct CDR3 sequences, about 15% of them singletons, with roughly 4.5% in the top ten. The sequenced material came from blood. The receptors stem from a woman aged 40-49 years with Graves' ophthalmopathy. The CDR3 runs from the conserved cysteine through the conserved F or W. Each record gives: clone size, J gene, D gene, CDR3 length, V gene, CDR3 protein, CDR3 DNA. A D gene is named only where the DNA matches it firmly. Clone size, where shown, is once, few, many, or a class for clones that have expanded.

>many|TRBJ2-7|NA|15|TRBV11-2
CASSLEVGDAYEQYF
TGTGCCAGCAGCTTAGAGGTCGGAGATGCTTACGAGCAGTACTTC
>NA|TRBJ2-7|TRBD1|14|TRBV7-8
CASSSRWTGVEQYF
TGTGCCAGCAGCTCCAGATGGACAGGGGTTGAGCAGTACTTC
>many|TRBJ1-2|TRBD1|16|TRBV6-5
CASSYSTRQGTYGYTF
TGTGCCAGCAGTTACTCGACGAGACAGGGGACCTATGGCTACACCTTC
>many|TRBJ2-2|TRBD1|18|TRBV6-7
CASSYRRDRVGNTGELFF
TGTGCCAGCAGTTACCGCCGGGACAGGGTAGGTAACACCGGGGAGCTGTTTTTT
>many|TRBJ1-5|NA|14|TRBV30
CAWSIKGGFQPQHF
TGTGCCTGGAGTATTAAGGGGGGGTTTCAGCCCCAGCATTTT
>few|TRBJ2-2|NA|13|TRBV7-8
CASSLRGARELFF
TGTGCCAGCAGCCTAAGGGGGGCGAGGGAGCTGTTTTTT
>NA|TRBJ1-1|TRBD1|12|TRBV6-1
CASTGDRAEAFF
TGTGCCAGCACCGGAGACAGGGCGGAAGCTTTCTTT
>many|TRBJ2-2|NA|16|TRBV5-1
CASSLAGLRGGGELFF
TGCGCCAGCAGCTTGGCCGGACTCCGCGGCGGCGGGGAGCTGTTTTTT
>NA|TRBJ2-4|TRBD2|15|TRBV20-1
CSAPGLAGIKNIQYF
TGCAGTGCCCCGGGCCTAGCGGGAATCAAAAACATTCAGTACTTC
>many|TRBJ2-4|NA|15|TRBV20-1
CSARDGGAGANIQYF
TGCAGTGCTAGAGATGGAGGGGCGGGTGCCAACATTCAGTACTTC
>NA|TRBJ2-5|TRBD1|15|TRBV18
CASSPRGQGGETQYF
TGTGCCAGCTCACCACGGGGACAGGGAGGGGAGACCCAGTACTTC
>many|TRBJ1-5|TRBD1|15|TRBV12-3/TRBV12-4
CASRHSGTVNQPQHF
TGTGCCAGCAGGCATAGCGGGACAGTTAATCAGCCCCAGCATTTT
>NA|TRBJ2-5|TRBD2|17|TRBV5-1
CASSLALAGGPGETQYF
TGCGCCAGCAGCTTGGCCCTAGCGGGAGGGCCGGGAGAGACCCAGTACTTC
>NA|TRBJ2-2|TRBD2|16|TRBV30
CAWSEIAGGPTGELFF
TGTGCCTGGAGTGAAATCGCGGGAGGTCCCACCGGGGAGCTGTTTTTT
>many|TRBJ2-7|TRBD2|14|TRBV28
CASSLTGGRAEQYF
TGTGCCAGCAGTTTAACGGGAGGACGAGCCGAGCAGTACTTC
>many|TRBJ1-3|NA|16|TRBV25-1
CASGGGGFHSGNTIYF
TGTGCCAGTGGAGGTGGGGGGTTCCACTCTGGAAACACCATATATTTT
>NA|TRBJ2-5|TRBD2|14|TRBV5-1
CASSQGREGETQYF
TGCGCCAGCAGCCAGGGACGGGAGGGAGAGACCCAGTACTTC
>few|TRBJ1-2|NA|12|TRBV2
CASSVDHYGYTF
TGTGCCAGCAGCGTGGACCACTATGGCTACACCTTC
>few|TRBJ2-5|NA|17|TRBV18
CASSRSSGARRKETQYF
TGTGCCAGCTCACGATCTTCAGGGGCGAGGCGGAAAGAGACCCAGTACTTC
>NA|TRBJ2-5|NA|13|TRBV5-1
CASGSTDQETQYF
TGCGCCAGCGGTTCGACAGATCAAGAGACCCAGTACTTC
>many|TRBJ1-3|NA|15|TRBV12-3/TRBV12-4
CASSVLRGHGNTIYF
TGTGCCAGCAGTGTACTAAGAGGGCACGGAAACACCATATATTTT
>NA|TRBJ2-5|TRBD2|14|TRBV2
CASKRGLAKETQYF
TGTGCCAGCAAACGGGGACTAGCGAAAGAGACCCAGTACTTC
>many|TRBJ1-1|NA|13|TRBV20-1
CSAREIGGTEAFF
TGCAGTGCTAGAGAAATCGGGGGGACTGAAGCTTTCTTT
>few|TRBJ1-1|NA|13|TRBV12-3/TRBV12-4
CASTLRGYTEAFF
TGTGCCAGCACCCTAAGGGGTTATACTGAAGCTTTCTTT
>few|TRBJ2-5|TRBD1|16|TRBV12-3/TRBV12-4
CASSSFGTGHQETQYF
TGTGCCAGCAGTTCCTTTGGGACAGGGCACCAAGAGACCCAGTACTTC
>many|TRBJ2-7|NA|15|TRBV29-1
CSVEPLGTQGYEQYF
TGCAGCGTGGAACCACTCGGGACACAAGGCTACGAGCAGTACTTC
>few|TRBJ2-5|NA|18|TRBV4-3
CASSQDYYGAGSQETQYF
TGCGCCAGCAGCCAAGATTATTACGGTGCGGGGTCCCAAGAGACCCAGTACTTC
>many|TRBJ1-5|TRBD1|14|TRBV12-3/TRBV12-4
CASSIGQGRQPQHF
TGTGCCAGCAGTATAGGACAGGGTCGGCAGCCCCAGCATTTT
>NA|TRBJ2-2|NA|16|TRBV7-3
CASSLAPMGSTGELFF
TGTGCCAGCAGCTTAGCTCCAATGGGATCCACCGGGGAGCTGTTTTTT
>many|TRBJ1-2|NA|13|TRBV19
CASSESGHYGYTF
TGTGCCAGTAGTGAGTCAGGGCACTATGGCTACACCTTC
>NA|TRBJ2-7|NA|13|TRBV29-1
CSVEGTDTYERCF
TGCAGCGTTGAAGGGACAGATACCTACGAGCGGTGCTTC
>many|TRBJ1-2|TRBD1|14|TRBV19
CASSGRTGAYGYTF
TGTGCCAGTAGTGGGAGGACAGGGGCTTATGGCTACACCTTC
>many|TRBJ2-1|NA|13|TRBV6-5
CASSSGAGNEQFF
TGTGCCAGCAGCTCCGGGGCCGGGAATGAGCAGTTCTTC
>many|TRBJ1-5|NA|14|TRBV12-3/TRBV12-4
CASSTMRGVQPQHF
TGTGCCAGCAGTACCATGAGGGGGGTACAGCCCCAGCATTTT
>many|TRBJ2-5|TRBD2|17|TRBV6-1
CASSEGSGLAGLETQYF
TGTGCCAGCAGTGAAGGGTCGGGACTAGCGGGACTGGAGACCCAGTACTTC
>NA|TRBJ1-1|NA|12|TRBV25-1
CASSEYVLGAFF
TGTGCCAGCAGTGAATATGTATTAGGAGCTTTCTTT
>NA|TRBJ2-4|TRBD2|15|TRBV11-3
CASSATGGAKNIQYF
TGTGCCAGCAGCGCAACCGGGGGGGCCAAAAACATTCAGTACTTC
>NA|TRBJ2-7|NA|15|TRBV10-3
CAISGPGTQSYEQYF
TGTGCCATCAGTGGCCCCGGGACACAGTCCTACGAGCAGTACTTC
>many|TRBJ1-5|TRBD1|14|TRBV12-5
CATSGTDGNQPQHF
TGTGCTACCTCCGGGACAGATGGCAATCAGCCCCAGCATTTT
>NA|TRBJ1-1|TRBD1|18|TRBV6-2/TRBV6-3
CASSTHPGQGDRNTEAFF
TGTGCCAGCAGTACCCATCCGGGACAGGGTGATAGGAACACTGAAGCTTTCTTT
>many|TRBJ1-5|NA|15|TRBV6-5
CASSYSSGAGQPQHF
TGTGCCAGCAGTTACTCCTCAGGGGCCGGTCAGCCCCAGCATTTT
>many|TRBJ2-2|TRBD1|17|TRBV11-2
CASSLEIQGARTGELFF
TGTGCCAGCAGCTTAGAGATACAGGGGGCGCGCACCGGGGAGCTGTTTTTT
>few|TRBJ2-3|NA|12|TRBV30
CAWTRQTDTQYF
TGTGCCTGGACCAGACAGACAGATACGCAGTATTTT
>many|TRBJ2-7|NA|11|TRBV14
CASSQGGEQYF
TGTGCCAGCAGCCAGGGAGGCGAGCAGTACTTC
>many|TRBJ1-2|TRBD1|12|TRBV6-1
CASDRDYYGYTF
TGTGCCAGCGACAGGGATTACTATGGCTACACCTTC
>many|TRBJ2-7|NA|13|TRBV29-1
CSVLKQGAYEQYF
TGCAGCGTTCTTAAACAGGGTGCCTACGAGCAGTACTTC
>many|TRBJ2-5|TRBD1|15|TRBV28
CASSPTGQGGKTQYF
TGTGCCAGCAGTCCCACTGGACAGGGGGGGAAGACCCAGTACTTC
>NA|TRBJ2-5|TRBD1|13|TRBV20-1
CSANPGQGSTQYF
TGCAGTGCTAACCCGGGACAGGGATCGACCCAGTACTTC
>few|TRBJ2-7|TRBD2|16|TRBV6-2/TRBV6-3
CASTKTSGGFFYEQYF
TGTGCCAGCACCAAGACTAGCGGGGGGTTCTTCTACGAGCAGTACTTC
>NA|TRBJ1-5|NA|13|TRBV18
CASSPGEGQPQHF
TGTGCCAGCTCACCGGGGGAAGGTCAGCCCCAGCATTTT
>many|TRBJ2-7|NA|12|TRBV29-1
CSVAMTSNEQYF
TGCAGCGTTGCGATGACCTCCAACGAGCAGTACTTC
>NA|TRBJ2-7|TRBD2|14|TRBV6-2/TRBV6-3
CASSSQRGAYEQYF
TGTGCCAGCAGTTCCCAGCGGGGGGCCTACGAGCAGTACTTC
>once|TRBJ2-7|NA|14|TRBV29-1
CSVEDKGSMVEQYF
TGCAGCGTTGAAGATAAGGGGTCGATGGTGGAGCAGTACTTC
>NA|TRBJ1-6|NA|13|TRBV6-5
CATREGAGSPLHF
TGTGCCACCAGGGAGGGTGCAGGTTCACCCCTCCACTTT
>NA|TRBJ2-2|NA|14|TRBV5-1
CASSLQINTGELFF
TGCGCCAGCAGCTTACAGATAAACACCGGGGAGCTGTTTTTT
>many|TRBJ2-2|NA|12|TRBV19
CASKRVTGELFF
TGTGCCAGTAAGCGGGTTACCGGGGAGCTGTTTTTT
>many|TRBJ2-5|NA|12|TRBV20-1
CSARWESETQYF
TGCAGTGCTAGATGGGAGTCGGAGACCCAGTACTTC